These T cell receptor beta chains were read from a single sample in a study of blood T cell repertoires in COVID-19. Profiled with immunoSEQ multiplex PCR; TCRdb holds only in-frame clones, not every one. This table holds 52,000 or so clones, roughly 86% found once. Sequences were obtained from peripheral blood. The source is a man aged 35 to 55 with COVID-19, enrolled during active disease. Both conserved end residues are part of each CDR3. A D gene is named only where the DNA matches it firmly. Clone sizes are given selectively: once, few, many, or a class where the clone is expanded.

j_call: TRBJ2-7; v_call: TRBV6-1; clone_size: -; d_call: -; cdr3_nt: TGTGCCAGCAGTGACACGGACTCCCTTGAACACGAGCAGTACTTC; cdr3_aa: CASSDTDSLEHEQYF
j_call: TRBJ2-1; v_call: TRBV18; clone_size: -; d_call: -; cdr3_nt: TGTGCCAGCTCACCCATGAGGGACAATGAGCAGTTCTTC; cdr3_aa: CASSPMRDNEQFF
j_call: TRBJ1-3; v_call: TRBV7-8; clone_size: -; d_call: -; cdr3_nt: TGTGCCAGCAGCTCCTCAGGGAAAAGGGGAAACACCATATATTTT; cdr3_aa: CASSSSGKRGNTIYF
j_call: TRBJ1-2; v_call: TRBV7-9; clone_size: -; d_call: -; cdr3_nt: TGTGCCAGCAGCTTAGCTGGGGGGAACTATGGCTACACCTTC; cdr3_aa: CASSLAGGNYGYTF
j_call: TRBJ1-1; v_call: TRBV13; clone_size: -; d_call: -; cdr3_nt: TGTGCCAGCAGTTCTGTCTTAGAAGCTTTCTTT; cdr3_aa: CASSSVLEAFF
j_call: TRBJ2-1; v_call: TRBV5-5; clone_size: -; d_call: -; cdr3_nt: TGTGCCAGCAGTGCGGCTAGCTCCTACAATGAGCAGTTCTTC; cdr3_aa: CASSAASSYNEQFF
j_call: TRBJ2-2; v_call: TRBV19; clone_size: -; d_call: -; cdr3_nt: TGTGCCAGTAGGAGGAGGGCCCAGAACACCGGGGAGCTGTTTTTT; cdr3_aa: CASRRRAQNTGELFF
j_call: TRBJ1-6; v_call: TRBV19; clone_size: -; d_call: TRBD1; cdr3_nt: TGTGCCAGTTCCAGACAGGGGGTAAAGTCGAATTCACCCCTCCACTTT; cdr3_aa: CASSRQGVKSNSPLHF
j_call: TRBJ1-6; v_call: TRBV30; clone_size: -; d_call: -; cdr3_nt: TGTGCCTGGAGTGTAACACGCACGGGGAGCTCCTATAATTCACCCCTCCACTTT; cdr3_aa: CAWSVTRTGSSYNSPLHF
j_call: TRBJ2-1; v_call: TRBV3-1/TRBV3-2; clone_size: -; d_call: -; cdr3_nt: TGTGCCAGCAGCACGGACTCGAGCTCCTACAATGAGCAGTTCTTC; cdr3_aa: CASSTDSSSYNEQFF
j_call: TRBJ1-5; v_call: TRBV5-1; clone_size: -; d_call: -; cdr3_nt: TGCGCCAGCAGCTTGGGTGGGGCCGGCTACAATCAGCCCCAGCATTTT; cdr3_aa: CASSLGGAGYNQPQHF
j_call: TRBJ1-2; v_call: TRBV29-1; clone_size: -; d_call: TRBD1; cdr3_nt: TGCAGCGTTGCACAGGGGGCTGGGGGCTACACCTTC; cdr3_aa: CSVAQGAGGYTF
j_call: TRBJ1-2; v_call: TRBV6-1; clone_size: -; d_call: -; cdr3_nt: TGTGCCAGCAGTGAAACGGGGGATGGCTATGGCTACACCTTC; cdr3_aa: CASSETGDGYGYTF
j_call: TRBJ2-1; v_call: TRBV7-3; clone_size: -; d_call: TRBD2; cdr3_nt: TGTGCCAGCAGCTTATCTAGCGGGATCTACAATGAGCAGTTCTTC; cdr3_aa: CASSLSSGIYNEQFF
j_call: TRBJ1-3; v_call: TRBV28; clone_size: -; d_call: TRBD1; cdr3_nt: TGTGCCAGCAGTCCCCCGGGACAGGCTAGAAACACCATATATTTT; cdr3_aa: CASSPPGQARNTIYF
j_call: TRBJ2-7; v_call: TRBV4-1; clone_size: few; d_call: TRBD1; cdr3_nt: TGCGCCAGCAGCCCCTCGGGACAGGGGGCTGGCGAGCAGTACTTC; cdr3_aa: CASSPSGQGAGEQYF
j_call: TRBJ2-1; v_call: TRBV6-1; clone_size: once; d_call: -; cdr3_nt: TGTGCCAGCAGTAATGGGGGGAAGCAGGCAAATGAGCAGTTCTTC; cdr3_aa: CASSNGGKQANEQFF